The clone carrying this T cell receptor beta chain was recorded many times. No antigen is known for it. One junction end disagrees with the germline gene, perhaps due to a read error. The authors isolated PBMCs from over 7.5 ml of fresh peripheral blood. This specimen belongs to a study of Graves' ophthalmopathy and Graves' hyperthyroidism. Study context: The study drew peripheral blood at initial diagnosis, before any treatment. Study-wide findings and caveats: The blood repertoire also included most expanded thyroid clonotypes above 0.001 frequency.

RNA served as the template for amplifying TCR beta CDR3 regions. Investigators did first-round RT-PCR with HTBI primers, then second-round multiplex PCR. TCRdb used MiXCR to reprocess the multiplex PCR reads, holding one entry per CDR3 protein. The sample holds about 620,000 distinct CDR3 sequences, roughly 20% seen once. The CDR3 extends over 15 amino acids. Per the germline V gene, CDR1 is SGHRS and CDR2 is YFSETQ. The rearrangement uses TRBV5-1 and TRBJ1-6; TRBD1 matches 8 bases. Material: peripheral blood. The TCR sequence derives from a woman in her late teens or twenties with stable Graves' hyperthyroidism. Some clones in this sample may be carry-over from other donors' samples. The CDR3 bases are TGCGCCAGCAGGTTGGGGGACAGGTTTAATTCACCCCTCCACTTT. Protein sequence: CASRLGDRFNSPLHF.